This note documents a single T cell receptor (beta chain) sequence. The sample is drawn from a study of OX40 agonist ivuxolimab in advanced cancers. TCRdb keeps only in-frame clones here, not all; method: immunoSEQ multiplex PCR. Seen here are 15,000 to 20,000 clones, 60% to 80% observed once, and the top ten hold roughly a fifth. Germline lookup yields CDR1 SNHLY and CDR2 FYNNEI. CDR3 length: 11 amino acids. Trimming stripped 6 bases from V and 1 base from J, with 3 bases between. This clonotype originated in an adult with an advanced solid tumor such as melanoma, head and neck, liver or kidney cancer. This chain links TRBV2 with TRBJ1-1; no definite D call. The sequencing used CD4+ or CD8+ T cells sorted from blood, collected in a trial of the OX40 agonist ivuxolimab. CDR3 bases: TGTGCCAGCAGGCCGAACACTGAAGCTTTCTTT. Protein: CASRPNTEAFF.